These 20 T cell receptor beta chains came from one sample sequenced in a study of blood T cell repertoires in COVID-19. Generated by immunoSEQ multiplex PCR, the TCRdb table keeps only in-frame clones and is missing some. This sample has around 29,000 clones, with over 75% found just once. Sequenced material: peripheral blood. These receptors were taken from a man between 60 and 70 years old with acute or convalescent COVID-19.

V usage is TRBV9 and J usage is TRBJ1-6; D is uncertain. Deletions cut 0 bases from V and 10 bases from J, with 8 bases between. Germline CDR1 and CDR2: SGDLS and YYNGEE. The CDR3 spans 13 residues. As DNA, the CDR3 is TGTGCCAGCAGCGTAGGTCCGGGATCACCCCTCCACTTT. Translation: CASSVGPGSPLHF.

The chain recombines TRBV6-5 with TRBJ2-3, with D maybe TRBD1 (5 bases). The CDR3 loop spans 14 amino acids. V lost 2 bases to trimming and J lost 2 bases, with 8 bases between them. Germline V CDR1 and CDR2: MNHEY, SVGAGI. The CDR3, as DNA: TGTGCCAGCAGTTACAACAGGATCACAGATACGCAGTATTTT. Translating gives CASSYNRITDTQYF.

This clone was detected once. V is TRBV6-5 and J is TRBJ1-1; no clear D. Trimming pared 5 bases from V and 6 bases from J, leaving 10 bases between. This CDR3 has 12 amino acids. Germline CDR1 reads MNHEY; CDR2 reads SVGAGI. Written as DNA, the CDR3 is TGTGCCAGCAGTCGAGCGCCCCCTGAAGCTTTCTTT. Its protein product is CASSRAPPEAFF.

The V call is TRBV19, the J call TRBJ2-7; tentative D call: TRBD1 (5 bases). The CDR3 covers 14 residues. With 2 bases removed from V and 4 bases from J, the gap between germline ends came to 12 bases. The germline V gene has CDR1 LNHDA and CDR2 SQIVND (reference sequence). This CDR3 is CASSITHQGYEQYF. For the CDR3, the DNA is TGTGCCAGTAGTATAACCCACCAGGGTTACGAGCAGTACTTC.

CDR3 DNA: TGTGCCAGCAGTCCAGGGGTTGGCTACACCTTC. Translating gives CASSPGVGYTF. The chain couples TRBV2 to TRBJ1-2, with D perhaps matching TRBD1 (6 bases). This CDR3 contains 11 residues. Germline V CDR1 and CDR2: SNHLY, FYNNEI. V lost 5 bases, J lost 7 bases, and 8 bases lay in between. Drawing the rest from reference TRBV2 and TRBJ1-2, the complete variable domain is EPEVTQTPSHQVTQMGQEVILRCVPISNHLYFYWYRQILGQKVEFLVSFYNNEISEKSEIFDDQFSVERPDGSNFTLKIRSTKLEDSAMYFCASSPGVGYTFGSGTRLTVV.

The CDR3 loop is CASSQSREIPYGYTF. Here the CDR3 DNA reads TGTGCCAGCAGCCAGAGCAGGGAAATTCCCTATGGCTACACCTTC. This sequence joins TRBV7-9 and TRBJ1-2; TRBD1 might be the D (5 bases). The CDR3 covers 15 residues. Germline values: CDR1 SEHNR, CDR2 FQNEAQ (reference sequence). The V gene lost 5 bases and the J gene lost 4 bases, with 17 bases spanning the gap.

V and J are TRBV5-1 and TRBJ1-4; 8 bases match TRBD1. In germline, CDR1 is SGHRS, CDR2 YFSETQ. V shed 4 bases and J 2 bases; nucleotides not matched to a gene: 7. There are 16 residues in the CDR3. CDR3 loop: CASSPTQGATNEKLFF. The CDR3 nucleotides are TGCGCCAGCAGCCCGACCCAGGGGGCGACTAATGAAAAACTGTTTTTT.

The chain links TRBV5-1 to TRBJ1-1, with D possibly being TRBD1 (6 bases). Germline CDR1 and CDR2: SGHRS and YFSETQ. This CDR3 contains 15 residues. The V and J ends lost 0 bases and 5 bases respectively, with 14 bases between them. The CDR3 reads CASSLAQGPWTEAFF. DNA for the CDR3: TGCGCCAGCAGCTTGGCGCAGGGGCCATGGACTGAAGCTTTCTTT.

The chain has TRBV20-1 and TRBJ2-1, with a possible D match to TRBD2 (5 bases). The germline V gene has CDR1 DFQATT and CDR2 SNEGSKA (reference sequence). CDR3 length: 16 amino acids. Trimming cost V 3 bases and J 6 bases, with 21 bases left between them. The CDR3 DNA sequence: TGCAGTGCTAGTGGGCTGGACTGGGTTACTCGCAATGAGCAGTTCTTC. This gives the protein CSASGLDWVTRNEQFF.

CDR3 in amino acids: CASSPHRAGYGYTF. CDR3 nucleotides: TGTGCCAGCAGCCCCCACAGGGCCGGCTATGGCTACACCTTC. The chain recombines TRBV14 with TRBJ1-2, with a tentative D call TRBD1 (6 bases). CDR3 length: 14 amino acids. CDR1 and CDR2 (germline): SGHDN, FVKESK. Trimming took off 4 bases at V and 4 bases at J, with 13 bases between the two ends. Based on the CDR3 plus reference TRBV14 and TRBJ1-2, the full variable domain is EAGVTQFPSHSVIEKGQTVTLRCDPISGHDNLYWYRRVMGKEIKFLLHFVKESKQDESGMPNNRFLAERTGGTYSTLKVQPAELEDSGVYFCASSPHRAGYGYTFGSGTRLTVV.

The J gene is TRBJ2-1, the V gene TRBV28; D unclear. The CDR3 is 16 amino acids. Deletions cut 4 bases from V and 0 bases from J, with 13 bases between. Germline CDR1 and CDR2: MDHEN and SYDVKM. The CDR3 bases are TGTGCCAGCAGTTCCCTCGACTTTGACTCCTACAATGAGCAGTTCTTC. Its protein product is CASSSLDFDSYNEQFF.

The chain employs TRBV7-2 and TRBJ1-6; 8 nucleotides line up with TRBD1. V shed 5 bases, J shed 4 bases, and the junction held 7 bases outside the gene matches. This CDR3 region has 16 residues. Germline V gene lookup returns CDR1 SGHTA and CDR2 FQGNSA. The CDR3 bases are TGTGCCAGCAGCACGCTTGGACAGGGTTATAATTCACCCCTCCACTTT. As protein: CASSTLGQGYNSPLHF.

The chain is built from TRBV6-5 and TRBJ2-1; no clear D. CDR1 and CDR2 from the germline V gene are MNHEY and SVGAGI. Trimming left V 6 bases short and J 1 base short, with 7 bases between. The CDR3 runs 13 residues. CDR3 loop: CASRTGSYNEQFF. DNA for the CDR3: TGTGCCAGCAGGACCGGGTCCTACAATGAGCAGTTCTTC.

The chain combines TRBV18 with TRBJ2-5; D perhaps matches TRBD2 (5 bases). The CDR3 is made up of 15 amino acids. Trimming took off 2 bases at V and 2 bases at J, with 12 bases between the two ends. Germline CDR1 reads KGHSH; CDR2 reads LQKENI. The CDR3 coding sequence is TGTGCCAGCTCACCATCAGAGGGCAGACAAGAGACCCAGTACTTC. Its translation: CASSPSEGRQETQYF.

This rearrangement joins TRBV28 to TRBJ1-5; no definite D call. Trimming removed 4 bases from V and 0 bases from J, with 10 bases in between. This CDR3 is built from 15 residues. CDR1 and CDR2 (germline): MDHEN, SYDVKM. CDR3 nucleotide sequence: TGTGCCAGCAGTTATCAGGTTCTTAGCAATCAGCCCCAGCATTTT. Its protein is CASSYQVLSNQPQHF.

The genes are TRBV25-1 and TRBJ2-4; D perhaps matches TRBD1 (7 bases). The CDR3 sequence is 17 residues long. Germline loops: CDR1 MGHDK, CDR2 SYGVNS. Trimming pared 3 bases from V and 1 base from J, leaving 16 bases between. The CDR3 DNA sequence: TGTGCCAGCAGTGATCCGACAGGGACTGGGGCCAAAAACATTCAGTACTTC. Encoded protein: CASSDPTGTGAKNIQYF.

This clone was picked up one time. The chain links TRBV5-1 to TRBJ2-3, with 8 bases identical to TRBD2. The ends lost 4 bases at V and 7 bases at J; junction bases unmatched: 11. The CDR3 spans 15 residues. The V gene's germline CDR1 is SGHRS and CDR2 YFSETQ. The CDR3 here is CASSPGGGKVNTQYF. The DNA for the CDR3 is TGCGCCAGCAGCCCGGGAGGGGGGAAGGTTAATACGCAGTATTTT.

The CDR3 nucleotides read TGTGCCTGGAGCAGGGATACTAATGAAAAACTGTTTTTT. This sequence encodes CAWSRDTNEKLFF. The gene calls are TRBV30 and TRBJ1-4; tentative D call: TRBD1 (5 bases). This CDR3 region has 13 residues. V was trimmed by 3 bases and J by 2 bases, leaving 7 bases between them. Germline lookup yields CDR1 GTSNPN and CDR2 SVGIG (reference sequence). Variable domain in full (rest from reference TRBV30 and TRBJ1-4): SQTIHQWPATLVQPVGSPLSLECTVEGTSNPNLYWYRQAAGRGLQLLFYSVGIGQISSEVPQNLSASRPQDRQFILSSKKLLLSDSGFYLCAWSRDTNEKLFFGSGTQLSVL.

A single count supports this clone. The J gene is TRBJ2-3, the V gene TRBV4-2; tentatively, D is TRBD2 (6 bases). Germline CDR1 reads LGHNA; CDR2 reads YNFKEQ. The CDR3 spans 15 residues. Deletions cut 4 bases from V and 2 bases from J, with 13 bases between. CDR3 in amino acids: CASSRRDSDTDTQYF. CDR3 in DNA: TGTGCCAGCAGCCGCCGGGACTCCGACACAGATACGCAGTATTTT.

This rearrangement joins TRBV3-1 (or the pseudogene TRBV3-2) to TRBJ1-4; no firm D call. V was trimmed by 1 base and J by 4 bases, leaving 10 bases between them. Germline CDR1 and CDR2: LGHDT and YNNKEL (reference sequence). The CDR3 sequence is 15 residues long. The DNA for the CDR3 is TGTGCCAGCAGCCAAGGTCAGACTAATAATGAAAAACTGTTTTTT. Residues: CASSQGQTNNEKLFF.